This T cell receptor (beta chain) was obtained from a study of Ad26.COV2.S vaccination and SARS-CoV-2 variants (dated by TCRdb to about 2021). Some background on the complete study: Vaccine-arm donors were drawn from COV1001, a multicentre, randomized, double-blind, placebo-controlled phase I-IIa trial of Ad26.COV2.S in healthy adults. Ad26.COV2.S was administered intramuscularly at a dose of 5x10^10 or 1x10^11 viral particles, either as one shot or as two shots given 56 days apart. Sequencing of the TCRbeta repertoire served to evaluate the specificity and breadth of SARS-CoV-2-reactive T cell receptors following Ad26.COV2.S vaccination. The TCR-sequenced set comprised around 32 samples: roughly 19 Ad26.COV2.S vaccine recipients, 5 placebo recipients and 8 SARS-CoV-2 convalescent individuals. Participants in the trial were split at random into five groups of five each, receiving low-dose or high-dose Ad26.COV2.S once or twice, or else placebo on both occasions. Investigators did not know the trial group allocation while performing experiments and assessing outcomes. The study at large found these results: Higher spike-specific TCR breadth was observed in Ad26.COV2.S recipients than in placebo recipients (P = 0.0014). According to the authors, total T cell responses may have been underestimated by the TCR breadth and depth analyses. Non-spike TCR breadth was comparable between vaccine and placebo recipients, consistent with the vaccine containing only spike. After vaccination, spike-specific CD8+ and CD4+ T cell responses were reported to show substantial breadth. The study lacked the statistical power to compare responses across vaccine doses or regimens.

Of note for this clone: No antigen is known for it. No base-level quality is on record; no much larger clone is a single base apart.

The immunoSEQ Assay was used to sequence TCRbeta CDR3 regions. After extraction, genomic DNA underwent amplification by bias-controlled multiplex PCR, followed by high-throughput sequencing. Under the source paper's analysis protocol: To quantify the absolute abundance of every unique TCRbeta CDR3 region, sequences were collapsed and filtered. T cell fraction was estimated by normalization of TCRbeta template counts to usable DNA, with usable DNA being measured through amplification of reference genes present in all nucleated cells. Repertoire TCRs were annotated as SARS-CoV-2-specific when V gene, CDR3 amino acid sequence and J gene were exactly matched to a known reactive TCR set. The reference SARS-CoV-2 TCR set came from MIRA and was filtered for enrichment in COVID-19-positive ImmuneCODE repertoires, removing public or cross-reactive TCRs. Using the MIRA antigens, annotated TCRs were further analysed by specific ORF or by position within an ORF. Breadth was defined as the number of annotated unique rearrangements divided by the total number of unique productive rearrangements, and depth was defined as the summed frequency of the annotated unique rearrangements. Two-sided Wilcoxon rank-sum tests were applied when comparing TCR breadth between groups. TCRdb took this table from immuneACCESS and kept in-frame rearrangements with V and J called. Such tables lack part of the clones; where checked against another copy, unresolved V genes explain under half of the gap, and the rest is unexplained. V and J calls and clone size are given by that table; D and trimming were obtained from the DNA. For this sample the table gives hundreds of thousands of clones, of which about 87% were detected only once. The top ten constitute around 6.4% of the sample.

The treatment or condition label corresponds to: some 20 received Ad26.COV2.S at low or high dose, single or two shots; several received placebo; per-sample allocation not given. Repertoires of vaccine and placebo recipients were sequenced from samples taken on day 63 after the first injection. Between 29 July and 7 August 2020, Cohort 1b enrolled 20 to 30 adults aged 18-55 years at one site in Boston, USA. Ad26.COV2.S was a replication-incompetent adenovirus type 26 vector expressing a prefusion-stabilized SARS-CoV-2 spike protein from the original Wuhan strain. The TCR was taken from a person aged 18-60 years who received the Ad26.COV2.S COVID-19 vaccine or a placebo. Sequenced material: peripheral blood, taken in a trial of Ad26.COV2.S vaccine versus placebo.

The CDR3 has the sequence CASSLVGEGDNEQFF. The DNA sequence follows: TGTGCCAGCAGCTTAGTCGGGGAAGGGGACAATGAGCAGTTCTTC. The sequence joins TRBV11-3 to TRBJ2-1; the D region is possibly TRBD1 or TRBD2, each matching across 5 bases. CDR1 and CDR2 were assigned from the germline V gene as SGHNT and YENEEA. The germline ends are 12 bases apart after V is trimmed by 1 base and J by 5 bases. Reading from cysteine to phenylalanine, the CDR3 counts 15 amino acids. The read is trimmed to its CDR3 DNA, 45 bases read in frame from base 1.